The 25 T cell receptor beta chains listed next were all sequenced from one sample in a study of post-analysis software for immune sequencing data. Tagging with unique molecular identifiers was a feature of the TCR beta cDNA libraries. TCRdb itself ran the PCR reads through MiXCR, one entry per CDR3 protein. Among a few hundred thousand distinct CDR3 sequences, 30% to 40% were seen once, and the ten largest hold around 6.1%. Their target antigens are unknown. Overall study results and limits: The five TRBV segments detected at higher frequency in patients than in controls included TRBV5-6, TRBV5-1 and TRBV20-1.

Sequences were obtained from blood. These receptors were collected from a girl aged 2-17 years with multiple sclerosis.

Of note for this clonotype: One end of the junction varies from germline; a read error may be responsible. The gene calls are TRBV27 and TRBJ2-7, with unresolved D. This CDR3 is built from 13 residues. Germline-derived CDR1 and CDR2 are MNHEY and SMNVEV (reference sequence). The CDR3 DNA reads as TGTGCCAGCAGTTCCCCCCCGGGCTACGGGCAGTACTTC. Amino acids: CASSSPPGYGQYF.

This clonotype showed up just a few times. J is TRBJ2-4 and V is TRBV11-2, with D maybe TRBD2 (5 bases). The CDR3 totals 13 residues. Per germline, CDR1 SGHAT and CDR2 FQNNGV. V lost 5 bases and J 9 bases, leaving 14 bases between the germline ends. This chain's CDR3 is CASSELSRGIQYF. The CDR3 DNA reads as TGTGCCAGCAGCGAACTCTCTCGGGGCATTCAGTACTTC.

This clonotype was observed a handful of times. The CDR3 DNA reads TGTGCCAGCAGCCAAGGGGGCAGTCACTCTGGGGCCAACGTCCTGACTTTC. This codes for CASSQGGSHSGANVLTF. V gene TRBV4-2 combines with J gene TRBJ2-6; possibly TRBD1 for D (5 bases). The CDR3 extends over 17 amino acids. Germline CDR1 reads LGHNA; CDR2 reads YNFKEQ. Trimming pared 1 base from V and 0 bases from J, leaving 10 bases between.

This chain links TRBV20-1 with TRBJ2-7, with D perhaps assigned TRBD1 or TRBD2 (5 bases each). The CDR3 consists of 16 residues. Trimming pared 0 bases from V and 0 bases from J, leaving 15 bases between. CDR1 is DFQATT and CDR2 is SNEGSKA in the germline V gene (reference sequence). The CDR3 is CSARDSGGGSSYEQYF. In DNA form, the CDR3 reads TGCAGTGCTAGAGATTCGGGTGGGGGTAGCTCCTACGAGCAGTACTTC.

The chain employs TRBV5-1 and TRBJ1-2; TRBD1 aligns across 7 bases. The trim removed 4 bases at V and 4 bases at J, leaving 7 bases unmatched. Germline lookup yields CDR1 SGHRS and CDR2 YFSETQ. CDR3 size: 14 residues. The DNA for the CDR3 is TGCGCCAGCAGCACGGAACAGGGGATCTATGGCTACACCTTC. This codes for CASSTEQGIYGYTF.

The V and J genes are TRBV14 and TRBJ2-4; a weak D match, TRBD2 (5 bases). Germline assignment: CDR1 SGHDN and CDR2 FVKESK. This CDR3 comprises 14 residues. V lost 3 bases, J lost 6 bases, and 12 bases lay in between. CDR3 in DNA: TGTGCCAGCAGCCATCCGGGGTGGGGAAACATTCAGTACTTC. This translates into CASSHPGWGNIQYF.

The V gene is TRBV20-1, the J gene TRBJ1-2; 7 positions match TRBD1. This CDR3 is 12 amino acids long. CDR1 is DFQATT and CDR2 is SNEGSKA in the germline V gene (reference sequence). J lost 10 bases, V lost 6 bases, and 11 bases had no gene match. The CDR3 sequence is CSAERLQGYYTF. The CDR3 nucleotides read TGCAGTGCCGAGCGGCTACAGGGGTACTACACCTTC.

This chain uses TRBV20-1 with TRBJ2-7; D ambiguous. Germline values: CDR1 DFQATT, CDR2 SNEGSKA (reference sequence). This CDR3 is 11 amino acids long. Trimming left V 5 bases short and J 2 bases short, with 7 bases between. The CDR3 reads CSAPQAYEQYF. The CDR3 bases are TGCAGTGCTCCCCAGGCCTACGAGCAGTACTTC.

The chain links TRBV12-3 or TRBV12-4 to TRBJ1-4, with 12 bases identical to TRBD1. This CDR3 region has 16 residues. With V trimmed by 4 bases and J by 8 bases, 8 bases remained unmatched. This CDR3 is CASSSGTGGLDEKLFF. CDR3 DNA sequence: TGTGCCAGCAGTTCGGGGACAGGGGGCTTAGACGAAAAACTGTTTTTT.

V usage is TRBV2 and J usage is TRBJ2-7; TRBD2 is a possible D gene (5 bases). With 5 bases removed from V and 3 bases from J, the gap between germline ends came to 17 bases. Germline CDR1 SNHLY, CDR2 FYNNEI. The CDR3 contains 15 residues. The CDR3, as DNA: TGTGCCAGCAGTCCGGGGAGAGGCCCTCTCTACGAGCAGTACTTC. Translation gives CASSPGRGPLYEQYF.

This rearrangement joins TRBV5-1 to TRBJ1-6; D might be TRBD1 (6 bases). Per the germline V gene, CDR1 is SGHRS and CDR2 is YFSETQ. The CDR3 sequence is 16 residues long. The V end lost 1 base, the J end lost 5 bases, and 13 bases lay between the germline ends. The CDR3 sequence: CASSLTGARHNSPLHF. The CDR3 DNA reads TGCGCCAGCAGCTTGACGGGGGCGCGCCATAATTCACCCCTCCACTTT.

This clonotype was seen a handful of times. The V gene is TRBV11-2, the J gene TRBJ1-2; 7 positions match TRBD1. Germline trimming cut 6 bases from V and 4 bases from J; bases unmatched to any gene: 8. The length of the CDR3 is 14 residues. Looked up from germline, CDR1 is SGHAT and CDR2 is FQNNGV. CDR3 nucleotide sequence: TGTGCCAGCAGGAACCGGGACAGCACCTATGGCTACACCTTC. This sequence encodes CASRNRDSTYGYTF.

V usage is TRBV3-1 and J usage is TRBJ2-7, with 7 positions matching TRBD1. CDR1 and CDR2 from the germline V gene are LGHDT and YNNKEL (reference sequence). Trimming cost V 4 bases and J 3 bases; bases outside gene matches: 15. This CDR3 is 17 amino acids long. CDR3 DNA: TGTGCCAGCAGCCCCAGGGGGAAGGGGCCCGGAATCTACGAGCAGTACTTC. As protein: CASSPRGKGPGIYEQYF.

To note about this clonotype: A much larger clone sits a single nucleotide away, making a read error possible. J is TRBJ2-3 and V is TRBV10-3, with D possibly being TRBD1 or TRBD2 (5 bases each). The germline V gene encodes CDR1 ENHRY and CDR2 SYGVKD. The V and J ends lost 11 bases and 4 bases respectively, with 13 bases between them. The CDR3 is 12 amino acids. The CDR3: CAAPGAADTQYF. In DNA form, the CDR3 reads TGTGCCGCCCCCGGGGCGGCAGATACGCAGTATTTT.

On this clonotype: Relative to the germline gene, one junction end is altered; a read error may explain this. The chain combines TRBV11-2 with TRBJ1-4, with TRBD1 matching 7 bases. The CDR3 covers 15 residues. The germline V gene encodes CDR1 SGHAT and CDR2 FQNNGV. The CDR3 DNA reads as TGTGCCAGCAGCCGAACAGGGGCGACTAATGAAAAACGGTTTTTT. This sequence encodes CASSRTGATNEKRFF.

The gene calls are TRBV5-4 and TRBJ2-3; perhaps TRBD1 as D (6 bases). Deletions cut 4 bases from V and 5 bases from J, with 20 bases between. Per germline, CDR1 SGHNT and CDR2 YYREEE (reference sequence). The CDR3 covers 16 residues. CDR3: CASSRRDGGGGDTQYF. The CDR3 DNA reads TGTGCCAGCAGCCGTAGGGATGGGGGCGGTGGAGATACGCAGTATTTT.

This clonotype was observed a few times. The rearrangement joins TRBV29-1 to TRBJ1-6; TRBD1 agrees at 8 bases. V was clipped by 4 bases and J by 6 bases; unmatched bases: 2. This CDR3 contains 13 residues. Germline V gene lookup returns CDR1 SQVTM and CDR2 ANQGSEA. The CDR3 DNA sequence: TGCAGCGTTGTGACAGGGGCTAATTCACCCCTCCACTTT. This gives the protein CSVVTGANSPLHF.

The table lists this clonotype with a few counts. V is TRBV15 and J is TRBJ2-5; D is ambiguous. The DNA end is a closer match to TRBJ2-7, so the J assignment may be wrong. The CDR3 loop spans 14 amino acids. CDR1 and CDR2 from the germline V gene are LNHNV and YYDKDF (reference sequence). This CDR3 is CATSRDNSRREQYF. The CDR3 coding sequence is TGTGCCACCAGCAGAGATAATTCCCGACGCGAGCAGTACTTC.

The rearrangement links TRBV5-1 to TRBJ2-3; a possible D gene is TRBD2 (6 bases). CDR1 SGHRS and CDR2 YFSETQ come from the germline V gene. The CDR3 extends over 12 amino acids. Trimming stripped 6 bases from V and 3 bases from J, with 8 bases between. CDR3 nucleotides: TGCGCCAGCAAACGGGGGACAGATACGCAGTATTTT. It specifies CASKRGTDTQYF.

The gene calls are TRBV5-1 and TRBJ2-7, with D perhaps matching TRBD1 (6 bases). Looked up from germline, CDR1 is SGHRS and CDR2 is YFSETQ. The CDR3 spans 15 residues. V was cut by 3 bases and J by 5 bases, with 18 bases left in between. CDR3: CASSSFLTGSNEQYF. Here the CDR3 DNA reads TGCGCCAGCAGCTCCTTTCTTACAGGGAGCAACGAGCAGTACTTC.

Regarding this clonotype: A much larger clone differs from this one at a single base, so this may be a read error. The gene calls are TRBV14 and TRBJ2-7; D not certain. This CDR3 spans 12 amino acids. Germline V gene sequence: CDR1 SGHDN, CDR2 FVKESK. The CDR3 DNA reads TGTGCCAGCAGCCAAGGTACCTACCAGCAGTACTTC. The encoded protein is CASSQGTYQQYF.

This clonotype occurred a few times. Here the CDR3 reads CASSLGNLGTDTQYF. The CDR3 DNA reads as TGTGCCAGCAGCTTAGGGAACCTCGGCACAGATACGCAGTATTTT. The gene calls are TRBV7-6 and TRBJ2-3; D gene unclear. Germline V gene lookup returns CDR1 SGHVS and CDR2 FNYEAQ. V was shortened by 1 base and J by 1 base, with 9 bases between the two germline ends. This CDR3 has 15 amino acids.

J is TRBJ2-3 and V is TRBV14; TRBD2 might be the D (5 bases). V lost 0 bases and J lost 0, with 13 bases in between. The CDR3 spans 17 residues. CDR1 and CDR2 (germline): SGHDN, FVKESK. Here the CDR3 DNA reads TGTGCCAGCAGCCAAGATCTAGGAGGACCTAGCACAGATACGCAGTATTTT. Amino acids: CASSQDLGGPSTDTQYF. The full variable domain, completed using reference TRBV14 and TRBJ2-3, is EAGVTQFPSHSVIEKGQTVTLRCDPISGHDNLYWYRRVMGKEIKFLLHFVKESKQDESGMPNNRFLAERTGGTYSTLKVQPAELEDSGVYFCASSQDLGGPSTDTQYFGPGTRLTVL.

The chain links TRBV7-9 to TRBJ2-3; tentative D call: TRBD1 (6 bases). The CDR3 extends over 12 amino acids. The V end was cut by 7 bases, the J end by 2 bases, with 7 bases between. Germline values: CDR1 SEHNR, CDR2 FQNEAQ (reference sequence). The CDR3 DNA reads TGTGCCAGCAAGGGGGACACAGATACGCAGTATTTT. It encodes CASKGDTDTQYF. Full variable domain (rest looked up from reference TRBV7-9 and TRBJ2-3): DTGVSQNPRHKITKRGQNVTFRCDPISEHNRLYWYRQTLGQGPEFLTYFQNEAQLEKSRLLSDRFSAERPKGSFSTLEIQRTEQGDSAMYLCASKGDTDTQYFGPGTRLTVL.

The V gene is TRBV6-5, the J gene TRBJ1-6, with D perhaps matching TRBD1 (5 bases). The germline V gene encodes CDR1 MNHEY and CDR2 SVGAGI. The CDR3 is 15 residues long. V lost 5 bases, J lost 8 bases, and 16 bases lay in between. CDR3 residues: CASSGDLSRDSPLHF. CDR3 nucleotides: TGTGCCAGCAGTGGGGACCTCAGCCGCGATTCACCCCTCCACTTT.